The T cell receptor beta chain under discussion was sequenced for a study of blood T cell repertoires in COVID-19. As for the study in general: Material from acute and convalescent COVID-19 was sourced from the United States, Italy and Spain.

Trimming removed 2 bases from V and 4 bases from J, with 11 bases in between. Germline values: CDR1 LGHDT, CDR2 YNNKEL (reference sequence). CDR3 length equals 15 residues. As originally analysed: Estimation of nucleated cell counts relied on the amplification of reference gene primers. Sequenced by immunoSEQ multiplex PCR; TCRdb stores in-frame clones only, minus some. The V and J calls and clone size were taken over from that table, and D and trimming were inferred from the DNA. This sample has about 220,000 clones, with around 84% found just once. This sequence joins TRBV3-1 (or the pseudogene TRBV3-2) and TRBJ2-2; D not certain. The sequencing input was peripheral blood. This clonotype originated in a woman aged 60-70 years who had recovered from COVID-19. CDR3 region: CASSQSGGGTGELFF. The CDR3 bases are TGTGCCAGCAGCCAATCCGGCGGCGGCACCGGGGAGCTGTTTTTT.